This TCR beta chain originates from a study of T-cell memory formation after mild COVID-19. Study summary: Clustering of TCRs was largely donor specific.

The study, taken as a whole, reports: Some clones that responded were present in memory (sampled pre-infection), which suggests cross-reactive memory joined. Contracting CD4+ clones lay largely in CM and EM, with CD8+ ones residing in EMRA.

Amplification by 5'RACE using constant-segment primers produced TCR alpha and TCR beta cDNA libraries that carried sample barcodes and UMIs. MiXCR was run by TCRdb on the 5' RACE reads, yielding one entry per CDR3 protein. The table shows 350,000 to 500,000 distinct CDR3 sequences, with more than 20% occurring only once. As for this clonotype: What it binds is not known.

This CDR3 region has 15 residues. The germline CDR1 and CDR2 sequences are SEHNR and FQNEAQ (reference sequence). V shed 7 bases and J shed 0 bases, with 10 bases lying between them. Material: PBMCs or a T cell subset sorted from them (not recorded which). The chain uses TRBV7-9 and TRBJ2-6, with D hard to call. This TCR was recovered from an adult woman who had mild COVID-19 (a few samples of this study predate the infection). Cell type and time point are not known. The CDR3 DNA reads TGTGCCAGCACTAGTAGGTTCTCTGGGGCCAACGTCCTGACTTTC. It yields the protein CASTSRFSGANVLTF.